These T cell receptor beta chains were read from a single sample in a study of T-cell reconstitution after alpha-beta-depleted transplantation in children. One entry per CDR3 protein, called by TCRdb with MiXCR from the PCR reads. The sample includes 400,000 to 450,000 distinct CDR3 sequences, over 40% seen only once; the top ten take 27%. The specimen comprised PBMCs, sampled before TCRalphabeta/CD19-depleted stem cell transplant. The receptors originated from a girl aged 2 to 9 with aplastic anemia, due to receive a stem cell transplant. Both conserved end residues are trimmed from each CDR3.

v_gene: TRBV25-1
j_gene: TRBJ2-3
CDR3aa: ASSDFRADTQY

v_gene: TRBV20-1
j_gene: TRBJ1-2
CDR3aa: SAGGQGDYGYT

v_gene: TRBV5-1
j_gene: TRBJ2-3
CDR3aa: ASSFFPAGPSTDTQY

v_gene: TRBV20-1
j_gene: TRBJ2-2
CDR3aa: SAEREGRTGELF

v_gene: TRBV7-6
j_gene: TRBJ2-5
CDR3aa: ASSVGGGRGQETQY

v_gene: TRBV6-1
j_gene: TRBJ2-1
CDR3aa: ASSPPLANNEQF

v_gene: TRBV4-2
j_gene: TRBJ2-1
CDR3aa: ASSQTMAGGRDEQF

v_gene: TRBV4-1
j_gene: TRBJ2-4
CDR3aa: ASSQVEADAKNIQY

v_gene: TRBV5-1
j_gene: TRBJ1-1
CDR3aa: ASSLGGAHMNTEAF

v_gene: TRBV20-1
j_gene: TRBJ2-5
CDR3aa: SAPFGSGGAPQETQY

v_gene: TRBV25-1
j_gene: TRBJ2-7
CDR3aa: ASSESPHKGQRGVDEQY

v_gene: TRBV28
j_gene: TRBJ2-7
CDR3aa: ASSLITGTVSEQY

v_gene: TRBV6-1
j_gene: TRBJ2-2
CDR3aa: ASSDSGGKNTGELF

v_gene: TRBV29-1
j_gene: TRBJ2-7
CDR3aa: SVVPTLRYEQY

v_gene: TRBV10-3
j_gene: TRBJ2-7
CDR3aa: AISDGTISYEQY

v_gene: TRBV20-1
j_gene: TRBJ1-1
CDR3aa: SAEPGRARKMNTEAF

v_gene: TRBV5-5
j_gene: TRBJ2-7
CDR3aa: ASSLSPQEEDEQY

v_gene: TRBV20-1
j_gene: TRBJ2-1
CDR3aa: SGAGTNNEQF

v_gene: TRBV21-1
j_gene: TRBJ2-2
CDR3aa: ASIIFWGARGTGELF

v_gene: TRBV20-1
j_gene: TRBJ2-7
CDR3aa: SAGRDYEQY

v_gene: TRBV6-5
j_gene: TRBJ2-7
CDR3aa: ASSYSGQGPYEQY

v_gene: TRBV10-3
j_gene: TRBJ1-5
CDR3aa: AISESFRDLNQPQH

v_gene: TRBV7-6
j_gene: TRBJ2-1
CDR3aa: ASSLGQSAYNEQF

v_gene: TRBV20-1
j_gene: TRBJ2-2
CDR3aa: SAKVASGGRNTGELF

v_gene: TRBV14
j_gene: TRBJ2-7
CDR3aa: ASSQVPAGRTYEQY

v_gene: TRBV20-1
j_gene: TRBJ1-4
CDR3aa: SAWDRGRKLF

v_gene: TRBV29-1
j_gene: TRBJ2-7
CDR3aa: SVTPTAAGEQY

v_gene: TRBV25-1
j_gene: TRBJ2-1
CDR3aa: ASGWTGEQF

v_gene: TRBV20-1
j_gene: TRBJ2-3
CDR3aa: SASGDSTDTQY

v_gene: TRBV5-1
j_gene: TRBJ2-5
CDR3aa: ASTSVDQETQY

v_gene: TRBV5-4
j_gene: TRBJ1-1
CDR3aa: ASSPQGGDRRF

v_gene: TRBV11-1
j_gene: TRBJ2-3
CDR3aa: ASSLRVFPLTSSTDTQY

v_gene: TRBV6-7
j_gene: TRBJ2-1
CDR3aa: ASTTPGLAGVNEQF

v_gene: TRBV19
j_gene: TRBJ2-7
CDR3aa: ASSIFLGYEQY

v_gene: TRBV28
j_gene: TRBJ2-2
CDR3aa: ASRARAENTGELF

v_gene: TRBV3-1
j_gene: TRBJ1-5
CDR3aa: ASAKGARDQPQR

v_gene: TRBV7-9
j_gene: TRBJ1-2
CDR3aa: ASSPNRIYGYT

v_gene: TRBV12-3/TRBV12-4
j_gene: TRBJ2-2
CDR3aa: ASSADREVNTGELF

v_gene: TRBV6-5
j_gene: TRBJ2-7
CDR3aa: ASSYSGGSLYEQY

v_gene: TRBV7-9
j_gene: TRBJ1-2
CDR3aa: ASSLSGGPILYGYT

v_gene: TRBV7-2
j_gene: TRBJ1-5
CDR3aa: ASSFTGPSVQPQH